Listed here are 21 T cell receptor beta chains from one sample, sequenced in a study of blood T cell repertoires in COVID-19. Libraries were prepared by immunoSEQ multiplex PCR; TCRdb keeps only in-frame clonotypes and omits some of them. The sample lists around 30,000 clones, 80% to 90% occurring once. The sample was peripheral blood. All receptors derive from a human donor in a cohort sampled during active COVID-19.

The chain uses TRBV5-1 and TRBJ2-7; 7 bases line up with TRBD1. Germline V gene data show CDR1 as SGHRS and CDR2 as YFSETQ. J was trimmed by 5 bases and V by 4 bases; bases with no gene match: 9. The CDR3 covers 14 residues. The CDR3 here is CASSTATGTNEQYF. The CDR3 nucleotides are TGCGCCAGCAGCACCGCGACAGGGACCAACGAGCAGTACTTC.

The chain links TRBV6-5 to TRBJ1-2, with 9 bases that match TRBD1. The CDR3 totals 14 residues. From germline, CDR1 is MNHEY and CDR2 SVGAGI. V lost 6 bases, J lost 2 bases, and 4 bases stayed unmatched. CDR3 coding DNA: TGTGCCAGCAGCCGGGACAGGGTCAACTATGGCTACACCTTC. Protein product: CASSRDRVNYGYTF.

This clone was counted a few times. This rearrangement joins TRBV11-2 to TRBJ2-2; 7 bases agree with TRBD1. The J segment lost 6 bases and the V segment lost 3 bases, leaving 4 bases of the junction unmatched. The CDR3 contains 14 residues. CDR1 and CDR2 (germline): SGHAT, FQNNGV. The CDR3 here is CASSLDTGAGELFF. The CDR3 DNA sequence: TGTGCCAGCAGCTTGGATACAGGGGCCGGGGAGCTGTTTTTT.

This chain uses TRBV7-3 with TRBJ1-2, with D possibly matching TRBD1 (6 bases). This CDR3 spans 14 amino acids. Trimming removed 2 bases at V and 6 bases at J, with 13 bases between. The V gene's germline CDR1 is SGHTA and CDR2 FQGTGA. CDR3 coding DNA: TGTGCCAGCAGCTTACCAGGGGATGGCCATGGCTACACCTTC. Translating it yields CASSLPGDGHGYTF. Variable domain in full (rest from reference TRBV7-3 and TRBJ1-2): GAGVSQTPSNKVTEKGKYVELRCDPISGHTALYWYRQSLGQGPEFLIYFQGTGAADDSGLPNDRFFAVRPEGSVSTLKIQRTERGDSAVYLCASSLPGDGHGYTFGSGTRLTVV.

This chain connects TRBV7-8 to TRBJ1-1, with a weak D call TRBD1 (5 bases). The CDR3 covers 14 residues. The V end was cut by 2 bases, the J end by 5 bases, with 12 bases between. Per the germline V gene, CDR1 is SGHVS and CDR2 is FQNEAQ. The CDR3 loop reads CASSLLGGGTEAFF. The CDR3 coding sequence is TGTGCCAGCAGCTTATTGGGCGGGGGAACTGAAGCTTTCTTT.

The CDR3, as DNA: TGCGCCAGCAGCCAAGACCGACGAGGGGGACAGCCCCAGCATTTT. Residues: CASSQDRRGGQPQHF. The genes are TRBV4-3 and TRBJ1-5; possible D gene TRBD1, 6 bases. Germline lookup yields CDR1 LGHNA and CDR2 YSLEER. Trimming removed 0 bases from V and 7 bases from J, with 13 bases in between. The CDR3 runs 15 residues.

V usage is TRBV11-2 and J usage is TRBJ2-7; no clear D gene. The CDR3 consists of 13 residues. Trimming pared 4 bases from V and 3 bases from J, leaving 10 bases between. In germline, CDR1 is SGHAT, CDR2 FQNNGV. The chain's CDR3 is CASSSSQIYEQYF. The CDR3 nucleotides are TGTGCCAGCAGCTCGTCACAAATCTACGAGCAGTACTTC.

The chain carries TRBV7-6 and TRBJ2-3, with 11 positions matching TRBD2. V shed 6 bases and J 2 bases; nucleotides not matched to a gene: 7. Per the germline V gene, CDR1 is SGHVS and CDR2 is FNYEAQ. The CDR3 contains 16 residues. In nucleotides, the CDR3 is TGTGCCAGCAGTTTAAGACTAGCGGGAATCACAGATACGCAGTATTTT. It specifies CASSLRLAGITDTQYF. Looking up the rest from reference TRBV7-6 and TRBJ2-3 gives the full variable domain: GAGVSQSPRYKVTKRGQDVALRCDPISGHVSLYWYRQALGQGPEFLTYFNYEAQQDKSGLPNDRFSAERPEGSISTLTIQRTEQRDSAMYRCASSLRLAGITDTQYFGPGTRLTVL.

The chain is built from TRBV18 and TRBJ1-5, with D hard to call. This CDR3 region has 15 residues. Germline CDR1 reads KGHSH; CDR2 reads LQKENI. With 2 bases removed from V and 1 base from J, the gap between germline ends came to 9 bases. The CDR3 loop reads CASSPMAVSNQPQHF. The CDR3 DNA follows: TGTGCCAGCTCACCAATGGCGGTGAGCAATCAGCCCCAGCATTTT.

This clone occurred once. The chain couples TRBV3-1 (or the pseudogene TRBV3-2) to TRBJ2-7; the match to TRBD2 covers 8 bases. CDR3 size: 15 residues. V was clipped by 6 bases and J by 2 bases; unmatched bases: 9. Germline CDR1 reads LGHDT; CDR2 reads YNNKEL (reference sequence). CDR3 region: CASRQRPGLAYEQYF. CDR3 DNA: TGTGCCAGCAGGCAAAGACCGGGACTAGCCTACGAGCAGTACTTC.

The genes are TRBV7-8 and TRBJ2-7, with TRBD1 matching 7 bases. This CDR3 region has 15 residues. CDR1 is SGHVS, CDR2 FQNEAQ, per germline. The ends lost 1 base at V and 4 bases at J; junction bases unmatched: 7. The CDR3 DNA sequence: TGTGCCAGCAGCTTAGTGCCGGGACAGATTTACGAGCAGTACTTC. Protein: CASSLVPGQIYEQYF.

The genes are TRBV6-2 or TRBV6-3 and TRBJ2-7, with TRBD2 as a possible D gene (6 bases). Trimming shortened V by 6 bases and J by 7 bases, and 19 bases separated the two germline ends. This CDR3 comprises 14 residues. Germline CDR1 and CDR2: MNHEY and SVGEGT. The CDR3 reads CASSMIRAGGEQYF. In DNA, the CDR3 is TGTGCCAGCAGCATGATCCGGGCCGGGGGAGAGCAGTACTTC.

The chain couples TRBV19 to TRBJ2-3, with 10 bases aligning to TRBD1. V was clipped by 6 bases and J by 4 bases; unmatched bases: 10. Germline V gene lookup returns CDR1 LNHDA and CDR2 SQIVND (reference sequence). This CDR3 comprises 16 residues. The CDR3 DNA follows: TGTGCCAGTAGCAATAGACAGGGGGCTCTGCCAGATACGCAGTATTTT. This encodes CASSNRQGALPDTQYF.

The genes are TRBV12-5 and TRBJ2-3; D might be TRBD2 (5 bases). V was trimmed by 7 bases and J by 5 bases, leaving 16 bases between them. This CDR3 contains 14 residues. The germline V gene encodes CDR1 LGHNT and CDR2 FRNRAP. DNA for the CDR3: TGTGCTAGTGCCCCGCCCCTCGGGGTAGATACGCAGTATTTT. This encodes CASAPPLGVDTQYF.

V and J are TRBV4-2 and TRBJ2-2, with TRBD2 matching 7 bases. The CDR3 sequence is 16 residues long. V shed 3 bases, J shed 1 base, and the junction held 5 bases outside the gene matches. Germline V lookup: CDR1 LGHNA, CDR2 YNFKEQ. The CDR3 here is CASSQAGDLNTGELFF. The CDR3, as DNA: TGTGCCAGCAGCCAGGCGGGAGATCTGAACACCGGGGAGCTGTTTTTT.

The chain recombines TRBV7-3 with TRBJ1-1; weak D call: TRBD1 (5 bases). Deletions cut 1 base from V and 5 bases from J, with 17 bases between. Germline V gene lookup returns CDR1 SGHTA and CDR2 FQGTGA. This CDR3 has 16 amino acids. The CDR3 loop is CASSLKPQGVETEAFF. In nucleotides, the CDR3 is TGTGCCAGCAGCTTAAAGCCCCAAGGGGTGGAGACTGAAGCTTTCTTT.

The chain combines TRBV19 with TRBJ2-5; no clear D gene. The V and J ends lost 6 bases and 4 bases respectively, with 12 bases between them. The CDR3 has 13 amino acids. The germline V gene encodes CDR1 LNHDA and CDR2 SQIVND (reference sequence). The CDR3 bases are TGTGCCAGTAGGGATACAGCTTTAGAGACCCAGTACTTC. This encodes CASRDTALETQYF. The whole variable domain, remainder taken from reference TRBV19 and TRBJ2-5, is DGGITQSPKYLFRKEGQNVTLSCEQNLNHDAMYWYRQDPGQGLRLIYYSQIVNDFQKGDIAEGYSVSREKKESFPLTVTSAQKNPTAFYLCASRDTALETQYFGPGTRLLVL.

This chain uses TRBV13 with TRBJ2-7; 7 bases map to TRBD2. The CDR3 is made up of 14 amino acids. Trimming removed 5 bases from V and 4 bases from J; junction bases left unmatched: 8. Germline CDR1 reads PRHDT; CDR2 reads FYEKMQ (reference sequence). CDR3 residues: CASSTPGLTYEQYF. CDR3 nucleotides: TGTGCCAGCAGCACACCGGGACTAACGTACGAGCAGTACTTC.

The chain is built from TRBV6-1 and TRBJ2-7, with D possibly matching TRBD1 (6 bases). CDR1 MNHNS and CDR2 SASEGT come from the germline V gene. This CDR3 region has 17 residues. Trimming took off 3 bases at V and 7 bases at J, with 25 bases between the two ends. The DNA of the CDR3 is TGTGCCAGCAGTGATCCCCCGAACAGGGCCACGGTCCCAGAGCAGTACTTC. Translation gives CASSDPPNRATVPEQYF.

The CDR3 DNA is TGTGCCAGCAGGCCACAGGGGGCTTTTGAACAGCCCCAGCATTTT. Protein product: CASRPQGAFEQPQHF. The rearrangement joins TRBV2 to TRBJ1-5; TRBD1 agrees at 9 bases. The CDR3 consists of 15 residues. CDR1 is SNHLY and CDR2 is FYNNEI in the germline V gene. The trim removed 6 bases at V and 7 bases at J, leaving 10 bases unmatched.

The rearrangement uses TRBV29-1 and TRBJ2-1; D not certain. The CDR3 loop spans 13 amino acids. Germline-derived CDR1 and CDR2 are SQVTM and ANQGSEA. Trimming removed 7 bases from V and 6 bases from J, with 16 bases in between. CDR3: CSAPWYTFNEQFF. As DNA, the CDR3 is TGCAGCGCCCCATGGTACACCTTCAATGAGCAGTTCTTC.